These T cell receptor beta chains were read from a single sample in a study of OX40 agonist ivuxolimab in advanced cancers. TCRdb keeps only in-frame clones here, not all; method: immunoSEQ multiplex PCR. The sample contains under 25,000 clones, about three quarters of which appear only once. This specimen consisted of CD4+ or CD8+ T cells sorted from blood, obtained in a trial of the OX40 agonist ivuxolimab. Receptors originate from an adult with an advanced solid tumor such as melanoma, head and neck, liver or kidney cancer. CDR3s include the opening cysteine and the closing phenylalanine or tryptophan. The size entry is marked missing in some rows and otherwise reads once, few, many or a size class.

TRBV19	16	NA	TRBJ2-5	CASSPTGTALVETQYF
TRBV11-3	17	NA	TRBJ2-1	CASSQDEDSSSYNEQFF
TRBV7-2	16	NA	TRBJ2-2	CASSFSGLGGAGELFF
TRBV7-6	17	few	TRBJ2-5	CASSLEGLARIQETQYF
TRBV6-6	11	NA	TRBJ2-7	CASRQVYEQYF
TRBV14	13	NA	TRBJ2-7	CASSPSGRFEQYF
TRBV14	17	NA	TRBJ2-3	CASSPMDRIRGTDTQYF
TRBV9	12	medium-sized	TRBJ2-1	CASSLLGDEQFF
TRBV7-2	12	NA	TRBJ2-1	CASSSDSPEQFF
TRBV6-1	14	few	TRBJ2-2	CAIRPGTETGELFF
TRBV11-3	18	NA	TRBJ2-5	CASSLGRTSGGAGETQYF
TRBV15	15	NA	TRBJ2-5	CVTSRVSGGIETQYF
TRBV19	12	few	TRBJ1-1	CASSIGTFEAFF
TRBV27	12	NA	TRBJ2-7	CASRGSIYEQYF
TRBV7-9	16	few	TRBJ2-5	CASSPSGGAEEETQYF
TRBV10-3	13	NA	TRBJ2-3	CAISVVSADTQYF
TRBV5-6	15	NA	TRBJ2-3	CASSLERVSTDTQYF
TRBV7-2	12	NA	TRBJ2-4	CASSLGKNIQYF
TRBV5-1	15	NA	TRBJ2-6	CASSSLGSGANVLTF
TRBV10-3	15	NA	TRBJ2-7	CAIRSRVGGLGEQYF
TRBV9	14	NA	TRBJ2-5	CASSQMSFQETQYF
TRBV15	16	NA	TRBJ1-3	CATSRVIRGSGNTIYF
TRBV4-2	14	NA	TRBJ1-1	CASSLQVRGTEAFF
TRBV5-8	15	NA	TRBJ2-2	CASSLGGQGSGELFF
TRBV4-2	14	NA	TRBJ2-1	CASSQVGQGVVQFF
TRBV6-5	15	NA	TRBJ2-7	CASSEGGAGAGEQYF
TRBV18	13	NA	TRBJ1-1	CASSPPVKLPAFF
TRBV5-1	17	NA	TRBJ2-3	CASSLRPLTGNPDTQYF
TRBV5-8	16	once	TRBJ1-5	CASSLWLDRGNQPQHF
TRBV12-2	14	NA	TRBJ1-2	CASLRGQRNYGYTF
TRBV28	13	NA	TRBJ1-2	CASSLQAIYGYTF
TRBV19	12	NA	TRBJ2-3	CASSPDWGTQYF
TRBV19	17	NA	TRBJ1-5	CASSKMLGVSSNQPQHF
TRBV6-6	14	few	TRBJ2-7	CASSQGQPPYEQYF
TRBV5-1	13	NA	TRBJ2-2	CASSLAVFGELFF
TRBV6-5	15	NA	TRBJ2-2	CASSYLTGNTGELFF
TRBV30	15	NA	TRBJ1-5	CAWSAATGYRQPQHF
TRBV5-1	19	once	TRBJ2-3	CASSLLGPGRQGFTDTQYF
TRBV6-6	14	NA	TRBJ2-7	CASSYQGLSYEQYF
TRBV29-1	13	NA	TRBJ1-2	CSVATGGAGGYTF
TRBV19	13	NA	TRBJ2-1	CASSSTGGDEQFF
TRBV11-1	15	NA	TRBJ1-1	CASSISRQGGTEAFF
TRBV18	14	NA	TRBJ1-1	CASSPPWGGSEAFF
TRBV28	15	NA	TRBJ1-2	CASSPSRTGEYGYTF
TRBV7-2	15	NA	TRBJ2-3	CASSFGRASTDTQYF
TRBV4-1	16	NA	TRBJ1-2	CASSQPPGQDNYGYTF
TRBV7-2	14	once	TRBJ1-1	CASSSPWMSTEAFF